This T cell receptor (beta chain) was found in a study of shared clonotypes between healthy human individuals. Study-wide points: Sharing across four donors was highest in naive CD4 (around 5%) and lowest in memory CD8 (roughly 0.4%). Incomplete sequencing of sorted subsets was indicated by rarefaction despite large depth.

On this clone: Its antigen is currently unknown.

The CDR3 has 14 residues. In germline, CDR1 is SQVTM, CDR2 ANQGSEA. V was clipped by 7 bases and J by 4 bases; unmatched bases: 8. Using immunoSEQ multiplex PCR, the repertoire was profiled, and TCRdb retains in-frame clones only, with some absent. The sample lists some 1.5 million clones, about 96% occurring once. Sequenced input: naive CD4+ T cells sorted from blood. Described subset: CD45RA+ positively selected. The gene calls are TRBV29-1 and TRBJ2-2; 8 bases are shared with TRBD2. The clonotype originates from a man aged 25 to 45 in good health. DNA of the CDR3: TGCAGCGGTACCAGCGGGAGCGTCACCGGGGAGCTGTTTTTT. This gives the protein CSGTSGSVTGELFF.